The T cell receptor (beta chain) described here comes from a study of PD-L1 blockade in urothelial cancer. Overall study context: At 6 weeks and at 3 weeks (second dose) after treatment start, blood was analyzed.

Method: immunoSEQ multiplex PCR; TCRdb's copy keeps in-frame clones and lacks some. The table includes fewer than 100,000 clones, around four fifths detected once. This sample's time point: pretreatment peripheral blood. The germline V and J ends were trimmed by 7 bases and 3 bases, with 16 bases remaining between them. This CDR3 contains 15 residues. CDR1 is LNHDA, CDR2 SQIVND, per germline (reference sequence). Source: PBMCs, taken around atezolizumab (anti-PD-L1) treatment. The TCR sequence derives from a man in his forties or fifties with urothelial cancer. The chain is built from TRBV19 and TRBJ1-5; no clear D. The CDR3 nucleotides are TGTGCCAGTAACCCCTACACCGGGTTCAATCAGCCCCAGCATTTT. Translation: CASNPYTGFNQPQHF. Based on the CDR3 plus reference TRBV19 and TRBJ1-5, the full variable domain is DGGITQSPKYLFRKEGQNVTLSCEQNLNHDAMYWYRQDPGQGLRLIYYSQIVNDFQKGDIAEGYSVSREKKESFPLTVTSAQKNPTAFYLCASNPYTGFNQPQHFGDGTRLSIL.